The present entry profiles one T cell receptor beta chain with its context. There is no known antigen for this receptor. One base away there is no much larger clone; base qualities are not given. In total, approximately 700 healthy bone marrow donors made up the cohort. All cohort members were sampled while nominally healthy, although unrecorded immune exposures were likely present. The donor was CMV seronegative and belonged to the group of under 400 seronegative cohort members. A peripheral blood sample was provided by each donor, and peripheral blood mononuclear cells were used for TCR beta sequencing. Genomic DNA extraction from the blood cell samples was performed with the Qiagen DNeasy Blood Extraction Kit. These data originate in a study of cytomegalovirus exposure and HLA in healthy donors (dated by TCRdb to the late 2010s). About the study as a whole: An earlier analysis of approximately 590 of the donors reported 250 to 350 Gb of sequence data and some 120 million unique TCR beta sequences from roughly 200 million T cells. The aim of the study was to test whether cataloging public T cell receptors could identify signatures of past pathogen exposure. To study patterns of TCR occurrence, a later analysis re-analyzed previously published TCR beta repertoires from 700 or so donors and added high-resolution HLA genotyping. Among 398 genotyped donors of the cohort, an average of about 240,000 unique TCR beta nucleotide sequences were sequenced per donor, roughly 20% of them non-productive. Donor age, sex, ethnicity and CMV serostatus were collected together with the repertoire data. The genetic ancestry cluster associated with self-reported Caucasian donors included approximately 85% of the 300 to 450 genotyped donors. The study combined high-throughput TCR immunosequencing, statistical association of individual TCRs with disease status, and machine learning to predict cytomegalovirus infection status. In a later genetic analysis, genome-wide SNP genotypes for about three fifths of the 666 donors were used, and that subset was treated as a discovery cohort. In the later analysis, no new phenotypic data were used to find candidate immune exposures; instead, reliance was placed on TCR beta sequences and their occurrence across donors. Roughly 5 DR-DQ haplotypes were handled as single units for association and clustering, since linkage in the cohort was strong. Every repertoire in the discovery cohort had been generated on one and the same sequencing platform. HLA typing covered class I and class II loci at four-digit resolution. To decide whether each TCR beta V gene segment behaved as functional or pseudogenic, an earlier analysis of some 600 of the donors relied on high-throughput TCR beta sequencing. A separate validation cohort of about 110 different subjects was used in addition to the approximately 700-subject first cohort. The study used immunosequencing to profile the T cell repertoires of approximately 690 subjects and linked those repertoires to cytomegalovirus serostatus. Roughly 300 gigabases of sequencing data and approximately 84 million unique TCR sequences were included in an early release covering several hundred HLA-typed donors. Typing coverage differed by locus: A, B, C, DRB1 and DQB1 were typed in roughly 629-640 donors, DQA1 in about 550, DPA1 in 600 to 610, and DPB1 in 450 to 480.

Libraries were constructed by the immunoSEQ multiplex PCR assay. The multiplex PCR relied on a mix of 60 forward primers for TCR Vbeta segments and 13 reverse primers for TCR Jbeta segments. The CDR3 region of rearranged TCR beta genes was amplified from genomic DNA with a multiplex PCR assay. Amplified TCR beta libraries were sequenced as 87-base-pair reads on the Illumina HiSeq System. For the original study's pipeline: A later analysis tallied tens of millions of unique TCR beta chains across the 666 repertoires, and about 12 million of those chains were shared by two or more donors. A nearest-neighbor algorithm error-corrected the raw reads and collapsed the reads into unique sequences, merging closely related sequences to remove PCR and sequencing errors. To assign V, D and J gene segments, CDR3 sequences were aligned to IMGT reference sequences. For a sequence to be retained, a match of at least six nucleotides to both a V gene segment and a J gene segment was required. Rearrangements were classified as productive when the CDR3 lacked stop codons and remained in frame with V and J, and all other rearrangements were classified as non-productive. Following IMGT convention, CDR3 was defined as the stretch from the second conserved V-encoded cysteine to the conserved J-encoded phenylalanine. Sequences without an unambiguous match to a single V gene segment were excluded from the earlier analysis of 450 to 750 of the donors. An earlier analysis of about 590 of the donors classified V segments as functional when productive rearrangements were above 56.7% and as segregating when the standard deviation between donors was above 5%. A statistical classification framework was developed to diagnose cytomegalovirus status using the catalog of TCR beta chain sequences. In a later analysis, TCR nucleotide sequences were compared against IMGT/GENE-DB human TR gene sequences so that V and J genes could be assigned. A later analysis assigned CDR3 sequences and most-parsimonious VDJ recombination scenarios with the TCRdist pipeline. A later analysis defined each TCR beta chain by its CDR3 amino acid sequence plus V-gene family, and excluded reads lacking a unique V-gene family. In a later analysis, 450 to 600 highly shared, low-generation-probability nucleotide sequences were removed to address suspected cross-contamination and a sequencing artifact. A later analysis calculated a clonal expansion index for each public chain from normalized within-repertoire ranks of inferred template counts. A later analysis computed generation probabilities with a VDJ recombination model fitted to out-of-frame rearrangements, and checked the results against IGoR. In a later analysis, hypergeometric tests were used to score TCR-TCR, TCR-HLA and TCR-CMV co-occurrence, with a repertoire-size bias correction applied to TCR pairs. In a later analysis, false discovery rates were estimated by permuting HLA or CMV assignments 20 times. In a later analysis, co-occurring TCRs were grouped with DBSCAN, and TCRdist sequence similarity was added when clustering was performed within HLA-allele-positive subsets. Co-occurrence clustering excluded repertoires with fewer than 30,000 or more than 120,000 public chains, plus five with anomalous nucleotide sharing. The immuneACCESS repertoire file appears here via TCRdb, limited to in-frame rearrangements. These files lack a portion of the clones; in checked studies, under half of the deficit traces to unresolved V genes, and the cause of the others is not known. D and trimming come from the DNA, and the V and J calls and clone size come from that table. This sample has under 200,000 clones in its table, and approximately 81% of those were observed once. The ten largest clones add up to 0.95% to 1.3% of the sample.

V was cut back by 0 bases and J by 7 bases, leaving a gap of 16 bases between them. The CDR3, cysteine through phenylalanine, is 16 amino acids long. This entry keeps only the CDR3 DNA: 48 bases, framed from base 1. Taken from the germline V gene (reference sequence), the CDR1 and CDR2 loops are PRHDT and FYEKMQ. The investigation overall reported the following: The classifier was reported to diagnose cytomegalovirus status with high specificity and sensitivity in both the original cohort and the validation cohort. Sequencing depth was assumed to be roughly uniform across donors in the presence/absence analyses, though that assumption may not hold. Because some donors lacked HLA typing at each locus, the association tests relied only on the typed subset. A few of the identified cytomegalovirus-associated TCR beta chains were confirmed in vitro to be specific for cytomegalovirus antigens. Most TCR sequences were seen in very few donors, while some public TCRs were found in many individuals. The only immune exposure information available for the cohort was CMV serostatus. An earlier analysis of several hundred of the donors showed that most TCR beta V segments appeared in productive rearrangements either about 90% or about 30% of the time, which broadly matched IMGT annotations. According to a later analysis, TCR association rates differed among HLA loci, with DRB1 alleles showing the most associated TCRs and HLA-C alleles showing the fewest. Compared with the roughly 700-donor mean, donors in an Asian-associated ancestry cluster had fewer N-insertions in productive TCRs, according to a later genetic analysis. In the study, around 150 TCR beta chains were listed as associated with cytomegalovirus. According to the authors, the approach could potentially be generalized to other disease states and immunological phenotypes. An association between a missense DCLRE1C variant and V-gene and J-gene trimming of TCR beta chains was found in a later genetic analysis and replicated in an independent cohort. At a false discovery rate of 0.05, a later analysis linked about 17,000 TCR beta sequences to specific HLA alleles. According to a later analysis, most CMV-associated TCR beta chains appeared to be HLA-restricted, and the HLA associations seemed to be driven largely by CMV exposure. Assigning TCR associations to individual alleles was difficult when HLA alleles, especially DR and DQ, strongly co-occurred. Roughly 17 rarely observed V segments, including chromosome 9 orphons, were excluded from the earlier analysis of just under 600 of the donors because counts were too low. A cluster of highly shared sequence variants was judged likely to be a technical artifact of the sequencing pipeline. Linkage disequilibrium might explain the correlated functional status among segregating V segments, but an unknown experimental factor could not be excluded. A further reported finding was that TCR beta sequences accurately predicted the HLA-A and HLA-B alleles for most subjects in the first cohort. Some IMGT-functional V segments, including TRBV6-2 and TRBV6-3, could not be distinguished by the 87-base-pair reads and were therefore excluded. Several of the top co-occurrence clusters appeared to be linked to parvovirus B19, influenza, CMV and Epstein-Barr virus, according to a later analysis. Compared with equally common non-associated chains, HLA-associated TCR beta chains in a later analysis were more clonally expanded and had lower generation probabilities. This cohort had only TCR beta chains sequenced, and the lack of alpha or paired-chain data limited which features could be detected.

The material sequenced was PBMCs. This receptor was identified in a man aged 25 to 40 in good health and CMV-seronegative. The chain uses TRBV13 and TRBJ2-1; TRBD2 is perhaps the D gene, given 6 matching bases. CDR3 protein: CASSLGWGVGRNEQFF. In nucleotide form, the sequence is TGTGCCAGCAGCTTAGGCTGGGGGGTTGGTCGGAATGAGCAGTTCTTC. The full variable domain, completed from the reference TRBV13 and TRBJ2-1 proteins outside the CDR3, reads AAGVIQSPRHLIKEKRETATLKCYPIPRHDTVYWYQQGPGQDPQFLISFYEKMQSDKGSIPDRFSAQQFSDYHSELNMSSLELGDSALYFCASSLGWGVGRNEQFFGPGTRLTVL.